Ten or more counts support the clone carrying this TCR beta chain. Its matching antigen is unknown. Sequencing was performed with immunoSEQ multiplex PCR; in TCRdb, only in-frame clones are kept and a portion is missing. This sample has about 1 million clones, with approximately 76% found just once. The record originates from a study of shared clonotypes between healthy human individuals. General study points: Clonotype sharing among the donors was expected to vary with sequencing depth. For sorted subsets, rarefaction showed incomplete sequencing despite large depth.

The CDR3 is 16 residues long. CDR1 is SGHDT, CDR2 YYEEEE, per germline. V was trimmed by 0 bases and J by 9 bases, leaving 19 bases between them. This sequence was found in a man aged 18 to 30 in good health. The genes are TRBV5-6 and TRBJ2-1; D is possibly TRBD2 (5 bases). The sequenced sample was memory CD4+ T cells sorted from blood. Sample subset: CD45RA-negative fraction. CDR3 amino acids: CASSLAMDWSIFEQFF. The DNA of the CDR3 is TGTGCCAGCAGCTTGGCTATGGACTGGTCCATTTTTGAGCAGTTCTTC. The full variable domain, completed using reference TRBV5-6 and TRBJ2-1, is DAGVTQSPTHLIKTRGQQVTLRCSPKSGHDTVSWYQQALGQGPQFIFQYYEEEERQRGNFPDRFSGHQFPNYSSELNVNALLLGDSALYLCASSLAMDWSIFEQFFGPGTRLTVL.